A single sample is the source of the 18 T cell receptor beta chains below, sequenced in a study of T cells in localized non-small cell lung cancer. Only in-frame clones appear in the TCRdb table, and some are missing; sequencing was by immunoSEQ multiplex PCR. The top ten clones hold 15% to 20% of a sample with tens of thousands of clones, roughly 84% of them seen once. Material: PBMCs, obtained before any cancer treatment. The receptors were gathered from a woman aged 40 to 75 with stage II squamous cell lung carcinoma.

The chain combines TRBV18 with TRBJ1-2, with D perhaps TRBD1 (5 bases). The V gene's germline CDR1 is KGHSH and CDR2 LQKENI. The CDR3 spans 13 residues. V lost 6 bases, J lost 7 bases, and 15 bases lay in between. CDR3 in DNA: TGTGCCAGCTCGCCGGGACCTACCGGTGGCTACACCTTC. This encodes CASSPGPTGGYTF.

The rearrangement uses TRBV10-3 and TRBJ2-1; 12 positions match TRBD2. CDR1 is ENHRY and CDR2 is SYGVKD in the germline V gene. The CDR3 spans 16 residues. V shed 0 bases, J shed 7 bases, and the junction held 4 bases outside the gene matches. Written as DNA, the CDR3 is TGTGCCATCAGTGAGTCGAGACTAGCGGGGGCAAATGAGCAGTTCTTC. The encoded protein is CAISESRLAGANEQFF.

This chain links TRBV7-8 with TRBJ2-1; 8 bases agree with TRBD2. The junction had 3 bases not matched to a gene; V was cut back by 5 bases and J by 9 bases. Looked up from germline, CDR1 is SGHVS and CDR2 is FQNEAQ. This CDR3 comprises 12 residues. The DNA of the CDR3 is TGTGCCAGCAGCGGCGGGGGGTTTGAGCAGTTCTTC. Protein: CASSGGGFEQFF.

This clone has a single count. CDR3 coding DNA: TGTGCCAGCGATACAGGGGATGATGAAAAACTGTTTTTT. Protein product: CASDTGDDEKLFF. V is TRBV2 and J is TRBJ1-4, with 7 bases matching TRBD1. There are 13 residues in the CDR3. Germline V gene data show CDR1 as SNHLY and CDR2 as FYNNEI. The trim removed 8 bases at V and 6 bases at J, leaving 6 bases unmatched.

This chain uses TRBV9 with TRBJ2-1, with no clear D. Germline lookup yields CDR1 SGDLS and CDR2 YYNGEE. Trimming took 0 bases from V and 4 from J, leaving 2 bases between them. The CDR3 has 12 amino acids. CDR3: CASSVAYNEQFF. In DNA, the CDR3 is TGTGCCAGCAGCGTAGCTTACAATGAGCAGTTCTTC.

V usage is TRBV7-8 and J usage is TRBJ2-3; D is unclear. Per the germline V gene, CDR1 is SGHVS and CDR2 is FQNEAQ. The CDR3 has 15 residues. Trimming took 1 base from V and 4 from J, leaving 12 bases between them. The chain's CDR3 is CASSLGGFRADTQYF. CDR3 DNA sequence: TGTGCCAGCAGCTTAGGGGGTTTTAGAGCAGATACGCAGTATTTT.

This clone was seen more than once but under ten times. The chain carries TRBV7-2 and TRBJ1-2; unclear D gene. Trimming took 5 bases from V and 3 from J, leaving 10 bases between them. The CDR3 extends over 13 amino acids. Germline assignment: CDR1 SGHTA and CDR2 FQGNSA. The CDR3 coding sequence is TGTGCCAGCAGCCGTAACCCCGACTATGGCTACACCTTC. Its translation is CASSRNPDYGYTF.

V and J are TRBV6-1 and TRBJ1-5; D not certain. The germline V and J ends were trimmed by 3 bases and 3 bases, with 9 bases remaining between them. The CDR3 is made up of 14 amino acids. Germline lookup yields CDR1 MNHNS and CDR2 SASEGT. The CDR3 nucleotides are TGTGCCAGCAGTGAGGTGAGGGTCAATCAGCCCCAGCATTTT. It specifies CASSEVRVNQPQHF.

V usage is TRBV9 and J usage is TRBJ1-2; 7 bases match TRBD1. Germline trimming cut 1 base from V and 4 bases from J; bases unmatched to any gene: 7. Germline CDR1 is SGDLS and CDR2 is YYNGEE. CDR3 length equals 15 residues. CDR3 sequence: CASSVSAQGGYGYTF. The CDR3 DNA is TGTGCCAGCAGCGTATCAGCCCAGGGGGGCTATGGCTACACCTTC.

This chain joins TRBV6-6 and TRBJ1-4; D not certain. Germline V gene data show CDR1 as MNHNY and CDR2 as SVGAGI (reference sequence). The CDR3 is made up of 13 amino acids. V was shortened by 4 bases and J by 8 bases, with 11 bases between the two germline ends. This chain's CDR3 is CASSFDWEEKLFF. In nucleotides, the CDR3 is TGTGCCAGCAGTTTCGACTGGGAGGAAAAACTGTTTTTT.

V usage is TRBV5-4 and J usage is TRBJ2-3; 9 nucleotides line up with TRBD2. Trimming removed 8 bases from V and 4 bases from J; junction bases left unmatched: 5. The CDR3 spans 13 residues. Germline CDR1 SGHNT, CDR2 YYREEE (reference sequence). CDR3 sequence reads: CASGGLASDTQYF. The CDR3 bases are TGTGCCAGTGGGGGACTAGCATCAGATACGCAGTATTTT.

The chain joins TRBV7-2 to TRBJ2-1; D uncertain. The CDR3 length is 12 residues. Germline loops: CDR1 SGHTA, CDR2 FQGNSA. V was pared by 5 bases and J by 6 bases, with 8 bases between. The CDR3 here is CASSRLVNEQFF. The CDR3 nucleotides read TGTGCCAGCAGCCGACTGGTCAATGAGCAGTTCTTC.

The chain joins TRBV18 to TRBJ2-2, with D unclear. Germline V gene lookup returns CDR1 KGHSH and CDR2 LQKENI. Trimming stripped 3 bases from V and 0 bases from J, with 8 bases between. This CDR3 comprises 15 residues. CDR3 protein: CASSPGVANTGELFF. For the CDR3, the DNA is TGTGCCAGCTCACCGGGTGTCGCGAACACCGGGGAGCTGTTTTTT.

The chain has TRBV10-2 and TRBJ2-7, with 9 bases that match TRBD1. Germline assignment: CDR1 WSHSY and CDR2 SAAADI. CDR3 length equals 14 residues. V lost 8 bases, J lost 2 bases, and 7 bases stayed unmatched. The CDR3 loop is CASGDRVRTYEQYF. Here the CDR3 DNA reads TGCGCCAGCGGGGACAGGGTGCGGACCTACGAGCAGTACTTC.

The chain is built from TRBV25-1 and TRBJ2-1, with TRBD1 matching 8 bases. V gave up 3 bases and J gave up 7 bases; unmatched junction bases: 17. Germline V gene sequence: CDR1 MGHDK, CDR2 SYGVNS. CDR3 length: 18 residues. The CDR3 sequence: CASSESAFDRGQWNEQFF. DNA of the CDR3: TGTGCCAGCAGTGAGTCTGCCTTTGACAGGGGCCAGTGGAATGAGCAGTTCTTC.

The J gene is TRBJ2-1, the V gene TRBV5-1; 7 nucleotides line up with TRBD1. This CDR3 has 15 amino acids. CDR1 SGHRS and CDR2 YFSETQ come from the germline V gene. The ends lost 4 bases at V and 3 bases at J; junction bases unmatched: 7. For the CDR3, the DNA is TGCGCCAGCAGCCTGGCCGGGACAGACTACAATGAGCAGTTCTTC. Translated, it gives CASSLAGTDYNEQFF.

As DNA, the CDR3 is TGCAGCGCCCCTCGGGACAACCGAGGCACTGAAGCTTTCTTT. This encodes CSAPRDNRGTEAFF. This rearrangement joins TRBV29-1 to TRBJ1-1, with D maybe TRBD1 (6 bases). The germline V gene encodes CDR1 SQVTM and CDR2 ANQGSEA. Deletions cut 7 bases from V and 4 bases from J, with 19 bases between. This CDR3 has 14 residues.

The rearrangement links TRBV18 to TRBJ2-7, with TRBD2 matching over 12 bases. The CDR3 runs 16 residues. CDR1 KGHSH and CDR2 LQKENI come from the germline V gene. V trimming: 3 bases; J trimming: 6 bases; junction bases outside the gene matches: 9. The CDR3 sequence is CASSPLTGTSGLEQYF. DNA for the CDR3: TGTGCCAGCTCACCCTTAACCGGGACTAGCGGGCTCGAGCAGTACTTC.